The rows below give T cell receptor beta chains drawn from one sample of a study of blood T cells in healthy people across ages. In TCRdb, the 5' RACE reads were re-called with MiXCR into one record per CDR3 protein. The sample includes about 510,000 distinct CDR3 sequences, about 26% of them seen just once. This sample was shared with a second study, whose subject was T cells of mothers and their children.

The specimen was blood. The receptors derive from a boy aged 2 to 10 in good health. The CDR3 runs from the conserved cysteine through the conserved F or W. A D gene is named only where the DNA matches it firmly. Rows give clone size only sometimes, using once, few, many, or a class for an expanded clone.

J gene	V gene	clone size	D gene	CDR3 DNA	CDR3 protein
TRBJ1-3	TRBV28	many	.	TGTGCCAGCTCTTACCAGTACGACTCTGGAAACACCATATATTTT	CASSYQYDSGNTIYF
TRBJ1-1	TRBV19	few	.	TGTGCCAGTAGTATAGCCGGCACTGAAGCTTTCTTT	CASSIAGTEAFF
TRBJ2-5	TRBV5-5	.	.	TGTGCCAGCAGCACCGACCAGGGCGGGGAGACCCAGTACTTC	CASSTDQGGETQYF
TRBJ2-4	TRBV6-5	few	TRBD2	TGTGCCAGCAGTTCCTCCGGGACTAGCGCTTATCAGTACTTC	CASSSSGTSAYQYF
TRBJ2-1	TRBV24-1	.	.	TGTGCCACCAGTACTAGTGGGGCGTCCTACAATGAGCAGTTCTTC	CATSTSGASYNEQFF
TRBJ1-1	TRBV12-3/TRBV12-4	.	.	TGTGCCGGCACCTTACACCTCGGGACTGAAGCTTTCTTT	CAGTLHLGTEAFF
TRBJ1-1	TRBV5-1	few	.	TGCGCCAGCCACGCAGGGTCTGACACTGAAGCTTTCTTT	CASHAGSDTEAFF
TRBJ2-2	TRBV28	.	TRBD1	TGTGCCAGCACCGAAGGACAGGACGCGAACACCGGGGAGCTGTTTTTT	CASTEGQDANTGELFF
TRBJ2-1	TRBV20-1	.	.	TGCAGTGCTAACACGCGGGCTAGCCCCAATGAGCAGTTCTTC	CSANTRASPNEQFF
TRBJ2-2	TRBV5-6	.	.	TGTGCCAGCAGCTTGCCATCTAACACCGGGGAGCTGTTTTTT	CASSLPSNTGELFF
TRBJ2-1	TRBV11-2	.	.	TGTGCCAGCAGGTCCCGGACCGGGCTCCTCCGTGGCGACAATGAGCAGTTCTTC	CASRSRTGLLRGDNEQFF
TRBJ1-2	TRBV4-3	.	.	TGCGCCAGTAAAATATCACAGGGTTCCGACGGCTACACCTTC	CASKISQGSDGYTF
TRBJ1-2	TRBV3-1	.	.	TGTGCCAGCAGCATTGGAGCTAACTATGGCTACACCTTC	CASSIGANYGYTF
TRBJ1-1	TRBV29-1	.	TRBD1	TGCAGCTGTACAGGGGCCGACACTGAAGCTTTCTTT	CSCTGADTEAFF
TRBJ1-6	TRBV20-1	.	.	TGCAGTGCCCCCCGGGCAGGGACGGATTCACCCCTCCACTTT	CSAPRAGTDSPLHF
TRBJ2-5	TRBV18	many	.	TGTGCCAGCTCTACTAGTCAGGAGACCCAGTACTTC	CASSTSQETQYF
TRBJ2-4	TRBV6-6	.	.	TGTGCCAGCAGTTCCGCCGGGGATGCCAGTACCAAAAACATTCAGTACTTC	CASSSAGDASTKNIQYF
TRBJ2-3	TRBV12-3/TRBV12-4	.	.	TGTGCCAGCGGTCAACACCAGACAGCCCTGCAGTATTTT	CASGQHQTALQYF
TRBJ1-2	TRBV6-6	once	TRBD1	TGTGCCAGCAGTTACCAGGGACAGGGGGATCGGGGCTACACCTTC	CASSYQGQGDRGYTF
TRBJ1-2	TRBV5-1	.	TRBD1	TGCGCCAGCAGCTGGGGACAGGGGAACGGCTACACCTTC	CASSWGQGNGYTF
TRBJ2-7	TRBV29-1	.	TRBD1	TGCCGCGTTCGACAGGGTTCCTACGAGCAGTACTTC	CRVRQGSYEQYF
TRBJ2-7	TRBV6-1	.	TRBD1	TGTGCCAGCAGTGGACTTCCGGGACAGGGGACGTTGGAGCAGTACTTC	CASSGLPGQGTLEQYF
TRBJ2-7	TRBV27	few	TRBD2	TGTGCCAGCAGTTTAATGGCAGGGACTACCTACGAGCAGTACTTC	CASSLMAGTTYEQYF
TRBJ2-7	TRBV20-1	.	.	TGCAGTGCTAGACCGGGGACTTCCTACGAGCAGTACTTC	CSARPGTSYEQYF
TRBJ2-3	TRBV7-8	.	.	TGTGCCAGCAGCTTTAGGGCAGCGGCAGATACGCAGTATTTT	CASSFRAAADTQYF
TRBJ1-1	TRBV28	.	.	TGTGCCAGCAGGGCACCTGAAGCTTTCTTT	CASRAPEAFF
TRBJ1-1	TRBV7-7	few	.	TGTGCTAGCAGCCGTGATACGAACACTGAAGCTTTCTTT	CASSRDTNTEAFF
TRBJ2-1	TRBV10-3	.	.	TGTGCCATCAGCCTAGGAGGTCTAGAGGCCCCCCCCTCCTACAATGAGCAGTTCTTC	CAISLGGLEAPPSYNEQFF
TRBJ1-1	TRBV14	.	.	TGTGCCAGCAGCCAACTCGTTGAAGCTTTCTTT	CASSQLVEAFF
TRBJ1-1	TRBV29-1	.	.	TGCAGCGTTGAAGATCCGGGTAAAGAAGCTTTCTTT	CSVEDPGKEAFF
TRBJ2-7	TRBV14	.	TRBD1	TGTGCCAGCAGCCAAAGGGGGCTCACCTACGAGCAGTACTTC	CASSQRGLTYEQYF
TRBJ1-1	TRBV12-3/TRBV12-4	few	TRBD1	TGTGCCAGCAGTTCCGGACAGGGGGGTGGCACTGAAGCTTTCTTT	CASSSGQGGGTEAFF
TRBJ2-3	TRBV20-1	few	TRBD2	TGCAGTGCTAGAGCTGGGAGGGAGACATCCACAGATACGCAGTATTTT	CSARAGRETSTDTQYF
TRBJ2-4	TRBV7-8	few	.	TGTGCCAGCAGCCTAGGAGCAGGGAAGACAGAAAACATTCAGTACTTC	CASSLGAGKTENIQYF
TRBJ2-5	TRBV20-1	few	TRBD1	TGCAGTGCGCAGGACAGGGGGCGTCCCCTCCAAGAGACCCAGTACTTC	CSAQDRGRPLQETQYF
TRBJ2-1	TRBV29-1	.	.	TGCAGCGTTGCTACGGGACATTTGTACAATGAGCAGTTCTTC	CSVATGHLYNEQFF
TRBJ1-2	TRBV2	.	TRBD1	TGTGCCAGCAGTGAACAGGGGGTGGACTATGGCTACACCTTC	CASSEQGVDYGYTF
TRBJ1-2	TRBV5-6	.	.	TGTGCCAGCAGCTTGGAGGGGGGCCCTAACTATGGCTACACCTTC	CASSLEGGPNYGYTF
TRBJ2-5	TRBV12-3/TRBV12-4	.	.	TGTGCCAGCAGGTCGGATACAGACCTCAAAGAGACCCAGTACTTC	CASRSDTDLKETQYF
TRBJ2-1	TRBV6-9	few	.	TGTGCCAGCAGGCCTGGCTGGAATGAGCAGTTCTTC	CASRPGWNEQFF
TRBJ2-7	TRBV13	.	TRBD1	TGTGCCAGCAGCTCGGACAGGGCGGCCAAAGTCTTC	CASSSDRAAKVF
TRBJ2-7	TRBV15	few	.	TGTGCCACCAGCAGAGATCTAGGAGGGGCGTCATACGAGCAGTACTTC	CATSRDLGGASYEQYF
TRBJ2-7	TRBV29-1	.	.	TGCAGCGTTGACAACTACGAGCAGTACTTC	CSVDNYEQYF
TRBJ1-1	TRBV3-1	.	.	TGTGCCAGCAGCCACCTCAGGGGTGAAGCTTTCTTT	CASSHLRGEAFF
TRBJ1-1	TRBV18	few	TRBD1	TGTGCCAGCTCGCCACAGGGGACTTTTGAAGCTTTCTTT	CASSPQGTFEAFF
TRBJ2-5	TRBV20-1	few	.	TGCAGTGCTAGAGATGAGGAGGGGACGGGAGAGACCCAGTACTTC	CSARDEEGTGETQYF
TRBJ2-5	TRBV13	.	TRBD1	TGTGCCAGCAGCTTGAGAAAGGGGGCGCGAGAGACCCAGTACTTC	CASSLRKGARETQYF
TRBJ2-5	TRBV15	.	TRBD2	TGTGCCACCAGCAGAGTACCAGCGGGAGCGGGAGAGACCCAGTACTTC	CATSRVPAGAGETQYF
TRBJ2-7	TRBV25-1	few	.	TGTGCCAGCAGTCCCCAAGGGGGACGGACACAGCAGTACTTC	CASSPQGGRTQQYF
TRBJ2-3	TRBV12-5	few	TRBD1	TGTGCTAGTGCGGGACAGTCGTTTCCTAGCACAGATACGCAGTATTTT	CASAGQSFPSTDTQYF
TRBJ1-2	TRBV18	.	.	TGTGCCAGCTCACCACAGGGGTCTCCCTATGGCTACACCTTC	CASSPQGSPYGYTF
TRBJ2-5	TRBV5-1	.	.	TGCGCCAGCAGCTTGAAGGGAGAGACCCAGTACTTC	CASSLKGETQYF
TRBJ2-5	TRBV12-3/TRBV12-4	.	.	TGTGCCAGCAGCCGCCACCCCTGGACCAAAGAGACCCAGTACTTC	CASSRHPWTKETQYF
TRBJ2-5	TRBV20-1	.	.	TGCAGTGCTAGACCCTTAGGGTTCCAAGAGACCCAGTACTTC	CSARPLGFQETQYF
TRBJ2-2	TRBV5-1	.	TRBD2	TGCGCCAGCAGCTCCGGACTAGCGGGAGTTCTCACCGGGGAGCTGTTTTTT	CASSSGLAGVLTGELFF